This TCR beta chain is drawn from a study of cytotoxic CD8 clonotypes in ibrutinib-treated CLL. Study as a whole: Among responders, approximately 24 were partial and 2 complete; after median roughly 72 months, about 15 stayed remitted and 12 progressed. After treatment lasting a median 12 months, range 6 to 36, response samples were collected.

A 1 in 200,000 to 1 in 1 million T cell depth was the sequencing target. TCRdb keeps only in-frame clones here, not all; method: immunoSEQ multiplex PCR. The sample lists 73,000 or so clones, 68% occurring once. The V end lost 6 bases, the J end lost 4 bases, and 18 bases lay between the germline ends. The CDR3 sequence is 15 residues long. CDR1 is MNHEY, CDR2 SMNVEV, per germline (reference sequence). The clonotype was recovered from a human donor with chronic lymphocytic leukemia. The material was PBMCs, obtained after 12 months of ibrutinib treatment. The chain is built from TRBV27 and TRBJ1-2; D not resolved. The CDR3 nucleotides are TGTGCCAGCAGCCCCGGTGGAGGATGGGCCTATGGCTACACCTTC. This sequence encodes CASSPGGGWAYGYTF.